This T cell receptor (beta chain) was recovered during a study of T cells of healthy individuals. TCRdb analysed the 5' RACE reads with MiXCR anew, one entry per CDR3 protein. Found here are about 96,000 distinct CDR3 sequences, about 16% of them singletons; the top ten hold about 6.2%. This clonotype was seen only a few times. The receptor was derived from a human donor in good health.

CDR3 DNA: TGTGCCAGCAGTTTAAGGCTAGCGGGCGGGGTTGCAGATACGCAGTATTTT. As protein: CASSLRLAGGVADTQYF. The chain links TRBV27 to TRBJ2-3, with 8 bases lining up with TRBD2. The CDR3 extends over 17 amino acids. Germline V lookup: CDR1 MNHEY, CDR2 SMNVEV (reference sequence). With V trimmed by 2 bases and J by 4 bases, 11 bases remained unmatched.